This T cell receptor (beta chain) was sequenced during a study of T cells in Graves' hyperthyroidism and ophthalmopathy. General observations from the study: Most clonotypes that expanded in the thyroid above 0.001 also showed up in blood.

Trimming cost V 3 bases and J 0 bases, with 9 bases left between them. The CDR3 sequence is 15 residues long. Germline loops: CDR1 ENHRY, CDR2 SYGVKD. This clonotype has at least ten counts. Its antigen is not known. Researchers amplified the TCR beta CDR3 regions from RNA transcripts. In the first-round RT-PCR of the TCR CDR3, the HTBI primer set was used. TCRdb fed the multiplex PCR reads into MiXCR, producing one record per CDR3 protein. The sample lists about half a million distinct CDR3 sequences, approximately 16% occurring once. The sequence was obtained from a woman aged 25 to 39 with Graves' ophthalmopathy. V gene TRBV10-3 combines with J gene TRBJ2-1; D unresolved. Sequencing was performed on blood. In nucleotides, the CDR3 is TGTGCCATCAGTGATAGCATCAGCTCCTACAATGAGCAGTTCTTC. This gives the protein CAISDSISSYNEQFF.